The clone carrying this T cell receptor (beta chain) was seen a few times. Its target is unknown. The data were taken from a study of response to subunit inactivated influenza vaccine. General study results and limits: The authors put forward the suggestion that each seasonal influenza vaccination may bring in only a limited number of new T cells.

V was trimmed by 4 bases and J by 3 bases, leaving 16 bases between them. Per germline, CDR1 DFQATT and CDR2 SNEGSKA (reference sequence). The CDR3 spans 15 residues. TCRdb independently ran MiXCR on the RT-PCR reads; one entry per CDR3 protein. The sample holds hundreds of thousands of distinct CDR3 sequences, roughly a fifth seen once. Sample: PBMCs from blood, taken about 20 months after vaccination. This sequence was found in a man aged 50-75 years who received an inactivated influenza vaccine. This chain links TRBV20-1 with TRBJ2-1; perhaps TRBD1 as D (5 bases). The CDR3 coding sequence is TGCAGTGCTATAGAGATCACCGACAGCTACAATGAGCAGTTCTTC. It is translated as CSAIEITDSYNEQFF.